This T cell receptor beta chain was profiled in a study of CD8 T cells in Susac syndrome. Trimming removed 4 bases from V and 2 bases from J; junction bases left unmatched: 2. The CDR3 sequence is 13 residues long. Germline assignment: CDR1 LGHDT and CDR2 YNNKEL (reference sequence). Sequencing of TCR beta, carried out with a high-throughput approach, was applied to CD8+ and CD4+ T cells from the blood. RNA totalling roughly 0.45 to 1 ug underwent reverse transcription with random hexamers. An immunoSEQ multiplex PCR amplified TCR beta CDR3 over 54 Vbeta and 13 Jbeta. TCRdb re-derived calls from the immunoSEQ multiplex PCR reads in MiXCR, one entry per CDR3 protein. The table has 160,000 or so distinct CDR3 sequences, about 91% seen once.

The sample consisted of CD4+ T cells from PBMCs. The source of this sequence is a human donor in good health. The chain combines TRBV3-1 with TRBJ2-7, with TRBD2 identical over 7 bases. DNA for the CDR3: TGTGCCAGCAGCCGGAGCGGGGCCTACGAGCAGTACTTC. This encodes CASSRSGAYEQYF.